These 2 T cell receptor beta chains originate from one sample sequenced in a study of tumor and adjacent non-tumor tissue in lung cancer. The template was RNA from unsorted bulk tissue. The normal lung tissue was taken more than 3 cm from the tumor edge. A modified ARM-PCR protocol with three rounds of nested PCR amplified TCRbeta. MiXCR, run by TCRdb on the multiplex PCR reads, gives a single entry per CDR3 protein. The sample yields over 80,000 distinct CDR3 sequences, 80% seen once. What was sequenced was distant non-tumor lung tissue. Source of these receptors: a man aged 55 to 70 with small cell lung cancer.

Remarks on this clonotype: This likely comes from a read error, as the CDR3 has no conserved phenylalanine or tryptophan at its end. This chain joins TRBV10-2 and TRBJ1-1, with D maybe TRBD1 (5 bases). The CDR3 is made up of 13 amino acids. The germline V gene has CDR1 WSHSY and CDR2 SAAADI. V lost 2 bases, J lost 5 bases, and 9 bases lay in between. In DNA, the CDR3 is TGCGCCAGCAGTGAGGGGGCCGGTACTGAAGCTTTCCTT. The encoded protein is CASSEGAGTEAFL.

As to this clonotype: An end of the junction differs from the germline gene, which may be a read error. This rearrangement joins TRBV6-1 to TRBJ2-3; the match to TRBD2 covers 11 bases. Germline loops: CDR1 MNHNS, CDR2 SASEGT. The CDR3 extends over 18 amino acids. CDR3 sequence (DNA): TGTGCCGGCAGTGTCACTAGCGGGAGAGTCCGATCCCGCGCTACGCAGTATTTT. This codes for CAGSVTSGRVRSRATQYF.